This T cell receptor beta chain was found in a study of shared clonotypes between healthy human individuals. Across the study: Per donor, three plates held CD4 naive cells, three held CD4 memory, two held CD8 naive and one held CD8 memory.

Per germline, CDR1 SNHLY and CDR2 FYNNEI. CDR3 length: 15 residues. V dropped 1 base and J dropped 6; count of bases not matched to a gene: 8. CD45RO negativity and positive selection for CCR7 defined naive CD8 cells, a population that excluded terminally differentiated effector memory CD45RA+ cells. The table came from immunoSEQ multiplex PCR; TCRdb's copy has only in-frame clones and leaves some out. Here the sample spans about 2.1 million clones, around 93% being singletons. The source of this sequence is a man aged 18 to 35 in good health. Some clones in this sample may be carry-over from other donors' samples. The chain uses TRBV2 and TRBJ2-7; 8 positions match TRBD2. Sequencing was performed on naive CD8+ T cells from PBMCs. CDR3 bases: TGTGCCAGCAGTGAAGAGACGGGAGGGCCGGGCGAGCAGTACTTC. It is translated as CASSEETGGPGEQYF. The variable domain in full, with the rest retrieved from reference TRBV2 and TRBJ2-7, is EPEVTQTPSHQVTQMGQEVILRCVPISNHLYFYWYRQILGQKVEFLVSFYNNEISEKSEIFDDQFSVERPDGSNFTLKIRSTKLEDSAMYFCASSEETGGPGEQYFGPGTRLTVT.